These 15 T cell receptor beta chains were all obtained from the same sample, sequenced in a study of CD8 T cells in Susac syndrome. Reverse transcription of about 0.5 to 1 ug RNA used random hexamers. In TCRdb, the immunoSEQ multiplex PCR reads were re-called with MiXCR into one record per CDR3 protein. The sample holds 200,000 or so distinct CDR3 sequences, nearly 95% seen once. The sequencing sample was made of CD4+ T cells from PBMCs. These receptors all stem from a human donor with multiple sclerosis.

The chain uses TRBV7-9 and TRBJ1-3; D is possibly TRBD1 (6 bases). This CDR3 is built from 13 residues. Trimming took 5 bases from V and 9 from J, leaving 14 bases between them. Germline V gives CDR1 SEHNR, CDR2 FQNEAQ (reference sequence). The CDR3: CASSTHRATTIYF. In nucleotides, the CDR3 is TGTGCCAGCAGCACCCACAGGGCGACCACCATATATTTT.

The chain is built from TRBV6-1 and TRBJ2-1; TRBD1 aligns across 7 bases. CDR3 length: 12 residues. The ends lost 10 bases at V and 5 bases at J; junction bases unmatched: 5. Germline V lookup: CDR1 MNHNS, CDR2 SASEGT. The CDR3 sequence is CAISGQHNEQFF. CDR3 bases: TGTGCCATCTCGGGACAGCACAATGAGCAGTTCTTC.

The CDR3 region has the DNA TGTGCCACCAGTGATTTCCGAGGGAACAATGAGCAGTTCTTC. Its translation: CATSDFRGNNEQFF. The V call is TRBV24-1, the J call TRBJ2-1; TRBD2 might be the D (5 bases). In germline, CDR1 is KGHDR, CDR2 SFDVKD. This CDR3 comprises 14 residues. V dropped 1 base and J dropped 5 bases, with 8 bases sitting between them.

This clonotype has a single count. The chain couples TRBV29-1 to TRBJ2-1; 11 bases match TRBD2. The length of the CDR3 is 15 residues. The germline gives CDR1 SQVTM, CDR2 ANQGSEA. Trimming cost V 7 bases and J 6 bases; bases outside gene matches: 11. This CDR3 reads CSAIELAGETNEQFF. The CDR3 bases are TGCAGCGCAATTGAACTAGCGGGAGAGACCAATGAGCAGTTCTTC.

The CDR3 is CASSQGGWNSPLHF. CDR3 DNA sequence: TGTGCCAGCAGCCAAGGGGGGTGGAATTCACCCCTCCACTTT. This chain joins TRBV3-1 and TRBJ1-6; possible D gene TRBD1, 5 bases. This CDR3 has 14 amino acids. Trimming pared 1 base from V and 7 bases from J, leaving 8 bases between. Per germline, CDR1 LGHDT and CDR2 YNNKEL (reference sequence).

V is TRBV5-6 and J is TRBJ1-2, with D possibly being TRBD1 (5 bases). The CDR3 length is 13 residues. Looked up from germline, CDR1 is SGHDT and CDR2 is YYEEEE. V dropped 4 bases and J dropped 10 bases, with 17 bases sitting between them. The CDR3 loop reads CASSGPGTGLYTF. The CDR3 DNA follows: TGTGCCAGCAGCGGTCCGGGAACAGGACTCTACACCTTC.

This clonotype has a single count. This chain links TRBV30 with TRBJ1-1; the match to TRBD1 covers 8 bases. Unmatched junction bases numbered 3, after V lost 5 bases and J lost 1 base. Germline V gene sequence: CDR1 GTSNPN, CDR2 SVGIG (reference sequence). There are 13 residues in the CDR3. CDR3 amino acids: CAWGTGQNTEAFF. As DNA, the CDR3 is TGTGCCTGGGGGACAGGACAGAACACTGAAGCTTTCTTT.

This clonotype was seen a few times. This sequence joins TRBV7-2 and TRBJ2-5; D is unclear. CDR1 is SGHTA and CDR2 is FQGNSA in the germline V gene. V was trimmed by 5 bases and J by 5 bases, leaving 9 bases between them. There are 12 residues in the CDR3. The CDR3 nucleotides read TGTGCCAGCAGCCCCCTTCGGGAGACCCAGTACTTC. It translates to CASSPLRETQYF.

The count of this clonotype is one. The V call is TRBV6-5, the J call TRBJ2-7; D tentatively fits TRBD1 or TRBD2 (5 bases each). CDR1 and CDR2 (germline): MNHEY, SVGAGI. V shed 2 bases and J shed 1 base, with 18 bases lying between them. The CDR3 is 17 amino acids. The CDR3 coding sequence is TGTGCCAGCAGTTACAGGGACGGAAGGGGCCAGTCCTACGAGCAGTACTTC. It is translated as CASSYRDGRGQSYEQYF.

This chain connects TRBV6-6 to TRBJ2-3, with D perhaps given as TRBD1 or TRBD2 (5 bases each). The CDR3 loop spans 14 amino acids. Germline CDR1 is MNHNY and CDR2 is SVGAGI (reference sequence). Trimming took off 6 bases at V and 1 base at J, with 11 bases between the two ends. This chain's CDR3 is CASSFGTRTDTQYF. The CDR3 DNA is TGTGCCAGCAGCTTCGGGACCCGCACAGATACGCAGTATTTT.

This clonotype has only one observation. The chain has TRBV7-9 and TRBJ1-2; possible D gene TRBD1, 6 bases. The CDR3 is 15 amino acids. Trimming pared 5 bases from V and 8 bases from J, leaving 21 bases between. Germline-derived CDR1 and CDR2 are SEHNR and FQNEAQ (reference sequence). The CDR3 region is CASSKAGPQGPGYTF. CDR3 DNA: TGTGCCAGCAGCAAAGCGGGCCCCCAGGGGCCGGGCTACACCTTC.

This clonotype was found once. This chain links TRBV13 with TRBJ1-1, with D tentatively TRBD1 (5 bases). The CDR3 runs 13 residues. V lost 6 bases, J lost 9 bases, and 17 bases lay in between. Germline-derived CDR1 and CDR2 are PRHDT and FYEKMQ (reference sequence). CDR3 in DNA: TGTGCCAGCAGACAGGTGGGGAATCCAAAAGCTTTCTTT. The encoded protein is CASRQVGNPKAFF. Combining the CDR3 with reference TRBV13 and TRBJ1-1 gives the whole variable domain AAGVIQSPRHLIKEKRETATLKCYPIPRHDTVYWYQQGPGQDPQFLISFYEKMQSDKGSIPDRFSAQQFSDYHSELNMSSLELGDSALYFCASRQVGNPKAFFGQGTRLTVV.

DNA for the CDR3: TGTGCCAGCAGCTCCCTGATAAATGTCTACGAGCAGTACTTC. Translation gives CASSSLINVYEQYF. The chain couples TRBV7-8 to TRBJ2-7, with D uncertain. This CDR3 is built from 14 residues. CDR1 is SGHVS, CDR2 FQNEAQ, per germline. Deletions cut 4 bases from V and 3 bases from J, with 13 bases between.

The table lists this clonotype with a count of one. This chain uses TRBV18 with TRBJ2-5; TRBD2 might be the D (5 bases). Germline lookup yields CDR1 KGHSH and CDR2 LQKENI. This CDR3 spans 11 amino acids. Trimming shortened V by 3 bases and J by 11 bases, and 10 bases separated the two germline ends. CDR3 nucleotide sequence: TGTGCCAGCTCACCGGCTACGGGGCAGTACTTC. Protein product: CASSPATGQYF.

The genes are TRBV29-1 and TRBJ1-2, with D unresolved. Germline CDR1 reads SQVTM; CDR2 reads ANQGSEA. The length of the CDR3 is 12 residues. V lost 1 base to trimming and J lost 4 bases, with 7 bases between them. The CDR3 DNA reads TGCAGCGTTGAAGTCGGCCGCTATGGCTACACCTTC. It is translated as CSVEVGRYGYTF.